This TCR beta chain was captured in a study of cytomegalovirus exposure and HLA in healthy donors (dated by TCRdb to 2016 to 2017). Context from the whole study: In an earlier analysis of fewer than 750 of the donors, less than 350 Gb of sequence data and 90 million to 130 million unique TCR beta sequences from 180 million or so T cells were reported. Among approximately 370 genotyped donors of the cohort, an average of approximately 220,000 unique TCR beta nucleotide sequences was sequenced per donor, of which roughly 17% were non-productive. Every repertoire in the discovery cohort had been generated on one and the same sequencing platform. High-throughput TCR immunosequencing, statistical association of individual TCRs with disease status, and machine learning were combined to predict cytomegalovirus infection status. To study patterns of TCR occurrence, a later analysis re-analyzed previously published TCR beta repertoires from several hundred donors and added high-resolution HLA genotyping. In a later genetic analysis, genome-wide SNP genotypes for about 65% of the 666 donors were used, and that subset was treated as a discovery cohort. An earlier analysis of fewer than 700 of the donors applied high-throughput TCR beta sequencing to assess whether each TCR beta V gene segment acted as functional or pseudogenic. In the later analysis, no new phenotypic data were used to find candidate immune exposures; instead, reliance was placed on TCR beta sequences and their occurrence across donors. Besides the first cohort of approximately 670 subjects, a separate validation cohort made up of 120 different subjects was used. The aim of the study was to test whether cataloging public T cell receptors could identify signatures of past pathogen exposure. The T cell repertoires of roughly 660 subjects were profiled by immunosequencing and related to cytomegalovirus serostatus. A handful of DR-DQ haplotypes were treated as single units for association and clustering because of strong linkage in the cohort. Donor age, sex, ethnicity and CMV serostatus were collected together with the repertoire data. HLA typing included class I and class II loci at four-digit resolution. Typing coverage varied by locus: 629-630 donors for A, B, C, DRB1 and DQB1; approximately 500 for DQA1; approximately 610 for DPA1; about 450 for DPB1. About 280 gigabases of sequencing data and approximately 91 million unique TCR sequences made up an early release that covered several hundred HLA-typed donors. Of the approximately 400 genotyped donors, over 70% fell in the genetic ancestry cluster associated with self-reported Caucasian donors.

Paper-wide results and their limitations: The study gave a list of some 150 TCR beta chains associated with cytomegalovirus. Compared with the approximately 700-donor mean, donors in an Asian-associated ancestry cluster had fewer N-insertions in productive TCRs, according to a later genetic analysis. A later analysis found that most CMV-associated TCR beta chains appeared HLA-restricted, with HLA associations seemingly driven largely by CMV exposure. According to a later analysis, parvovirus B19, influenza, CMV and Epstein-Barr virus appeared linked to several top co-occurrence clusters. According to the authors, the approach could potentially be generalized to other disease states and immunological phenotypes. A later analysis found that TCR association rates varied across HLA loci, with DRB1 alleles showing the most associated TCRs and HLA-C alleles the fewest. In this cohort, only TCR beta chains were sequenced, and detectable features were limited by the absence of alpha or paired-chain data. Compared with equally common non-associated chains, HLA-associated TCR beta chains in a later analysis were more clonally expanded and had lower generation probabilities. Strong co-occurrence of HLA alleles, especially DR and DQ, made assigning TCR associations to individual alleles difficult. An earlier analysis of around 500 of the donors showed that most TCR beta V segments appeared in productive rearrangements either about 90% or about 30% of the time, which broadly matched IMGT annotations. At a false discovery rate of 0.05, a later analysis linked around 15,000 TCR beta sequences to specific HLA alleles. Most TCR sequences were seen in very few donors, while some public TCRs were found in many individuals. Linkage disequilibrium might explain the correlated functional status among segregating V segments, but an unknown experimental factor could not be ruled out. The classifier was reported to diagnose cytomegalovirus status with high specificity and sensitivity in both the original cohort and the validation cohort. The sequencing pipeline was judged likely to have produced a cluster of highly shared sequence variants as a technical artifact. Three of the identified cytomegalovirus-associated TCR beta chains were confirmed in vitro to be specific for cytomegalovirus antigens. A further reported finding was that TCR beta sequences accurately predicted the HLA-A and HLA-B alleles for most subjects in the first cohort. Because HLA typing was unavailable for some donors at each locus, only the typed subset was used in association tests. The only immune exposure information available for the cohort was CMV serostatus. The earlier analysis of a few hundred of the donors excluded 15 to 20 rarely observed V segments, including chromosome 9 orphons, because counts were too low. Presence/absence analyses assumed roughly uniform sequencing depth across donors, an assumption that may not hold. In a later genetic analysis, a missense DCLRE1C variant was associated with V-gene and J-gene trimming of TCR beta chains, and the association was replicated in an independent cohort.

Libraries were prepared through the immunoSEQ multiplex PCR assay. The multiplex PCR relied on a mix of 60 forward primers for TCR Vbeta segments and 13 reverse primers for TCR Jbeta segments. The CDR3 region of rearranged TCR beta genes was amplified from genomic DNA by a multiplex PCR assay. On the Illumina HiSeq System, the amplified TCR beta libraries were sequenced as 87-base-pair reads. The authors' pipeline ran thus. In a later analysis, approximately 74 million unique TCR beta chains were counted across the roughly 670 repertoires, and approximately 11 million of these chains were shared by at least two donors. Raw reads were error-corrected and collapsed into unique sequences with a nearest-neighbor algorithm that merged closely related sequences to remove PCR and sequencing errors. V, D and J gene segments were assigned by aligning CDR3 sequences to IMGT reference sequences. For a sequence to be retained, a match of at least six nucleotides to both a V gene segment and a J gene segment was required. A rearrangement was called productive if the CDR3 had no stop codons and remained in frame with V and J, and every other rearrangement was called non-productive. CDR3 was defined by IMGT convention, running from the second conserved V-encoded cysteine to the conserved J-encoded phenylalanine. Sequences without an unambiguous match to a single V gene segment were excluded from the earlier analysis of about 640 of the donors. An earlier analysis of several hundred of the donors called V segments functional above 56.7% productive rearrangements and segregating when the between-donor standard deviation exceeded 5%. A statistical classification framework was developed to diagnose cytomegalovirus status using the catalog of TCR beta chain sequences. In a later analysis, V and J genes were assigned by comparing TCR nucleotide sequences against IMGT/GENE-DB human TR gene sequences. In a later analysis, CDR3 sequences and most-parsimonious VDJ recombination scenarios were assigned using the TCRdist pipeline. In a later analysis, each TCR beta chain was defined by its CDR3 amino acid sequence together with its V-gene family, and reads without a unique V-gene family were excluded. A later analysis removed 500 to 650 highly shared, low-generation-probability nucleotide sequences to deal with suspected cross-contamination and a sequencing artifact. In a later analysis, a clonal expansion index for each public chain was calculated from normalized within-repertoire ranks of inferred template counts. A later analysis computed generation probabilities with a VDJ recombination model fitted to out-of-frame rearrangements, and checked the results against IGoR. In a later analysis, hypergeometric tests were used to score TCR-TCR, TCR-HLA and TCR-CMV co-occurrence, with a repertoire-size bias correction applied to TCR pairs. To estimate false discovery rates, a later analysis permuted the HLA or CMV assignments 20 times. A later analysis grouped co-occurring TCRs with DBSCAN, adding TCRdist sequence similarity when clustering within HLA-allele-positive subsets. Co-occurrence clustering excluded repertoires with fewer than 30,000 or more than 120,000 public chains, plus five with anomalous nucleotide sharing. In its TCRdb copy, this immuneACCESS table keeps in-frame sequences only and misses some clones. Where compared with another copy, unresolved V genes explain less than half of these, and the others have no known cause. V and J calls and clone size follow that table, whereas D and trimming were derived from the DNA. The sample's table covers around 29,000 clones. Of the sample, less than 0.75% is held by the ten largest clones.

In total, approximately 690 healthy bone marrow donors made up the cohort. At the time of sampling, all cohort members were nominally healthy, though unrecorded immune exposures were likely present. The donor tested CMV seronegative and was one of the 352 seronegative cohort members. A peripheral blood sample was collected from each donor, and TCR beta sequencing was performed on peripheral blood mononuclear cells. Genomic DNA extraction from the blood cell samples was performed with the Qiagen DNeasy Blood Extraction Kit. Details on this clone: What antigen it recognizes has not been identified.

What was sequenced was PBMCs. This TCR was recovered from a man younger than 45 in good health and CMV-seronegative.

The encoded CDR3 is CASSGTGSTYEQYF. The DNA sequence follows: TGTGCCAGCAGCGGGACAGGGAGCACCTACGAGCAGTACTTC. The chain couples TRBV28 to TRBJ2-7, with 9 bases in between that match TRBD1. In the germline V gene, CDR1 corresponds to MDHEN and CDR2 to SYDVKM. The CDR3 spans 14 residues, from the cysteine through the phenylalanine. Only the CDR3 DNA is retained, 42 bases long and in frame from the first base. V loses 6 bases at its end and J loses 2 bases; junction bases beyond the gene matches: 5.